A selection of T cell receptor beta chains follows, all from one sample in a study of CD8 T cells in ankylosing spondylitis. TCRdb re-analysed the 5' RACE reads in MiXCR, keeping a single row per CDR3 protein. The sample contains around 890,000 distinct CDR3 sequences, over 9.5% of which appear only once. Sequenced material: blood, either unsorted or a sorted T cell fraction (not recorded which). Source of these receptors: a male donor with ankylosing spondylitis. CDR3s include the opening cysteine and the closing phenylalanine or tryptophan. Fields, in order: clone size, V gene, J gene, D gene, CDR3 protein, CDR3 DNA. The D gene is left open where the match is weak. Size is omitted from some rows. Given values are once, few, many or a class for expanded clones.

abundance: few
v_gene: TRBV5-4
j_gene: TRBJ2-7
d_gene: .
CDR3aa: CASSIGRVDEQYF
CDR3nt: TGTGCCAGCAGTATTGGCAGGGTCGACGAGCAGTACTTC

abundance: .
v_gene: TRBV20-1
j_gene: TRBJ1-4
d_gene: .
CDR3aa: CSAMIGFDEKLFF
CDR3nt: TGCAGTGCTATGATTGGGTTCGATGAAAAACTGTTTTTT

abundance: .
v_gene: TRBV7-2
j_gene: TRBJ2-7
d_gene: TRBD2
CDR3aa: CASSLLAGAVYEQYF
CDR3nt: TGTGCCAGCAGCTTACTAGCGGGGGCCGTCTACGAGCAGTACTTC

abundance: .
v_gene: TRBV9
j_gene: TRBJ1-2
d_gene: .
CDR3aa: CASSVIGARYGYTF
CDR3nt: TGTGCCAGCAGCGTAATCGGGGCCAGGTATGGCTACACCTTC

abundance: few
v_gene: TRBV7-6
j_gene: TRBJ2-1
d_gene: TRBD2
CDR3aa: CASSPTWAGEAEQFF
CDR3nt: TGTGCCAGCAGCCCTACATGGGCGGGAGAAGCTGAGCAGTTCTTC

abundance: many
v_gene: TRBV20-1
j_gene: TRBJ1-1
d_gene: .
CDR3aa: CSARDVSVGGTEAFF
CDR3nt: TGCAGTGCTAGAGATGTGAGCGTCGGTGGGACTGAAGCTTTCTTT

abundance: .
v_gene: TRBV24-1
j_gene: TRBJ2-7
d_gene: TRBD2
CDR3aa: CATSDSREGRKQYF
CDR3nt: TGTGCCACCAGTGATTCACGGGAGGGCCGTAAGCAGTACTTC

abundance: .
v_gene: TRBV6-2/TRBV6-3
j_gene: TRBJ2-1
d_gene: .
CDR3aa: CASSQGVGRGEQFF
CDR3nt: TGTGCCAGCAGCCAGGGGGTAGGGCGGGGTGAGCAGTTCTTC

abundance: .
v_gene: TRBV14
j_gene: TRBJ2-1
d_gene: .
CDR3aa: CASSQAGAQQFF
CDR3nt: TGTGCCAGCAGCCAAGCAGGGGCGCAGCAGTTCTTC

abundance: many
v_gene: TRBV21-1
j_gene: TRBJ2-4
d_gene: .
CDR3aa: CASSNMGNIQYF
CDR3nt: TGTGCCAGCAGCAATATGGGAAACATTCAGTACTTC

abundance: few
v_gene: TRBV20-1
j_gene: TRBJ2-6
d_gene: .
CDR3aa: CSARDRRRANVLTF
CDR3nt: TGCAGTGCTAGAGATCGGCGAAGGGCCAACGTCCTGACTTTC

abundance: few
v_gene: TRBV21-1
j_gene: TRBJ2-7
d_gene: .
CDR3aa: CASSSWAGGDYEQYF
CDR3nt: TGTGCCAGCAGCTCTTGGGCGGGGGGAGACTACGAGCAGTACTTC

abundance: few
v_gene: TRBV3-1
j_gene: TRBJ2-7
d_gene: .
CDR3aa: CASSQDVSSYEQYF
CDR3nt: TGTGCCAGCAGCCAAGATGTGTCTTCGTACGAGCAGTACTTC

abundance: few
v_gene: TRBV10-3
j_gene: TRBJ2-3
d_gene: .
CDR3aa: CAISEGLTDTQYF
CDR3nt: TGTGCCATCAGTGAAGGGCTCACAGATACGCAGTATTTT

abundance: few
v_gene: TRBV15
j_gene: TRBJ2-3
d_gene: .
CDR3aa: CATSNRSGTQMVDTQYF
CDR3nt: TGTGCCACCAGCAATAGATCCGGGACTCAAATGGTAGATACGCAGTATTTT

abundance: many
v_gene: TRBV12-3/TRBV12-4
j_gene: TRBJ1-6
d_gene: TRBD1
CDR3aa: CASSPTGVGSPLHF
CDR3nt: TGTGCCAGCAGTCCGACAGGGGTCGGCTCACCCCTCCACTTT

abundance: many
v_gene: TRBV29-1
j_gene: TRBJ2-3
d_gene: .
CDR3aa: CSVGFGSSPDTQYF
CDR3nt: TGCAGCGTCGGCTTCGGGAGCTCCCCGGATACGCAGTATTTT

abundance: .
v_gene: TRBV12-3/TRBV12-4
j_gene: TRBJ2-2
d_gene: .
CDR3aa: CASSPSRREDTGELFF
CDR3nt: TGTGCCAGCAGTCCCTCTAGGCGAGAAGACACCGGGGAGCTGTTTTTT

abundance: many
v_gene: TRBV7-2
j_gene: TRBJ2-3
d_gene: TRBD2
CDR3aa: CASSLAGGPGTDTQYF
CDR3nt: TGTGCCAGCAGCTTAGCGGGAGGGCCAGGCACAGATACGCAGTATTTT

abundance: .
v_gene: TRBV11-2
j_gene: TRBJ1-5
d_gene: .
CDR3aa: CASSSMGGSNQPQHF
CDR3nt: TGTGCCAGCAGCTCGATGGGGGGGAGTAATCAGCCCCAGCATTTT

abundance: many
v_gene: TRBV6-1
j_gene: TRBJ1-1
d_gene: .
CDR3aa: CASTPGWRSNTEAFF
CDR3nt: TGTGCCAGCACTCCCGGCTGGAGATCGAACACTGAAGCTTTCTTT

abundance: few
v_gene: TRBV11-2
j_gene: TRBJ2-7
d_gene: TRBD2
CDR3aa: CASSLDPGGEQYF
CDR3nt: TGTGCCAGCAGCTTAGATCCGGGGGGCGAGCAGTACTTC

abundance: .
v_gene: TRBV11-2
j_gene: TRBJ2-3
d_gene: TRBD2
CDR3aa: CASSHGGGGTDTQYF
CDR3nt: TGTGCCAGCAGCCACGGCGGGGGGGGGACAGATACGCAGTATTTT

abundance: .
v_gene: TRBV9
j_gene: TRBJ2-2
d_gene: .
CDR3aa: CASSVSRSNTGELFF
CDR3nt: TGTGCCAGCAGCGTAAGCAGGTCGAACACCGGGGAGCTGTTTTTT

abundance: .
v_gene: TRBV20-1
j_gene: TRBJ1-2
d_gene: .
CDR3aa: CSASVANYGYTF
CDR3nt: TGCAGTGCTAGCGTTGCAAACTATGGCTACACCTTC

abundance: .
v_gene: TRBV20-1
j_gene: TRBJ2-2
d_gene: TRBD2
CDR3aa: CSARGWVAGGFHTGELFF
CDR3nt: TGCAGTGCTAGAGGTTGGGTAGCGGGAGGGTTTCACACCGGGGAGCTGTTTTTT

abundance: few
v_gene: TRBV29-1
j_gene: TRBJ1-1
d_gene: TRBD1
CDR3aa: CSVEKDRVGTEAFF
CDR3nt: TGCAGCGTTGAGAAGGACAGGGTCGGCACTGAAGCTTTCTTT

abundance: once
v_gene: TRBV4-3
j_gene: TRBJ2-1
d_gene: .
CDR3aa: CASSQGAGWEWRQFF
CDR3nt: TGCGCCAGCAGCCAAGGGGCAGGGTGGGAGTGGAGGCAGTTCTTC